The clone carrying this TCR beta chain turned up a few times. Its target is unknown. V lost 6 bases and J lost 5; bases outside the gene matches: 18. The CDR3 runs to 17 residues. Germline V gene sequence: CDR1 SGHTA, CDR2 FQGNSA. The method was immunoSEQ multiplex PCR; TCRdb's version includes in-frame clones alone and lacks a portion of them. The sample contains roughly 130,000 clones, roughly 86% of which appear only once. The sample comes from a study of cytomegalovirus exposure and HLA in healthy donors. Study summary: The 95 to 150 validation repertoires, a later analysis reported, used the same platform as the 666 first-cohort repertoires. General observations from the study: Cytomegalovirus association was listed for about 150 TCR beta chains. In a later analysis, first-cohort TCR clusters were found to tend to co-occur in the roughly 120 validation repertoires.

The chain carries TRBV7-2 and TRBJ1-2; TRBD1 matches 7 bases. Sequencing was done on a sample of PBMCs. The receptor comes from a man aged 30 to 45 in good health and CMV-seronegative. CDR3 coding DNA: TGTGCCAGCAGAAGGGGGCCGGGCGGGCCTGAATCTTATGGCTACACCTTC. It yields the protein CASRRGPGGPESYGYTF.